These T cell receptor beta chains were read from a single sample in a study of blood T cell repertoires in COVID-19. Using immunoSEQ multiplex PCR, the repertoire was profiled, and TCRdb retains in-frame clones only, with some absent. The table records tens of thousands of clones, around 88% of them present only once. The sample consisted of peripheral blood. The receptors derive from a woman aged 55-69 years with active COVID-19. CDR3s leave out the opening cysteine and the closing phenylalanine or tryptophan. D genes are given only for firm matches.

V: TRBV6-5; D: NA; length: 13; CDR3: ASSSGTTGANVLT
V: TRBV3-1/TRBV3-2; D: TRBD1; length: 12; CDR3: ASRSTRGTYEQY
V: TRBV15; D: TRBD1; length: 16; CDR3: ATSTTGQGVSGANVLT
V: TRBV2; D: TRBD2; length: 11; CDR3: ASPSGVTDTQY
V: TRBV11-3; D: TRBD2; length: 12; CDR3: ASSHGTSGDTQY
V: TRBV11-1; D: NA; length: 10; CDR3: ASSFNVDTQY
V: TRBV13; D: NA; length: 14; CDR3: ASSPFEQGRTDTQY
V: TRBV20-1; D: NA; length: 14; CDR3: SASARNRKGIKPQH
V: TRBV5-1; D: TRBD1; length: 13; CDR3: ASSRTGIMNTEAF
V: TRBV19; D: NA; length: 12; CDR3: ASRKTGKDYGYT
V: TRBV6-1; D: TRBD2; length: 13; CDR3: ASSETRGRTVREF
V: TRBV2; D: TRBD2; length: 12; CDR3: ASSAGGPADTQY
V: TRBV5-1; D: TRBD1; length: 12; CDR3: ASSLGTGGETQY
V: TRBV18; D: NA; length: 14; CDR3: ASSGGGTNSNQPQH
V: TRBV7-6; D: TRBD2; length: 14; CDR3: ASSLFCGGEMGEQY
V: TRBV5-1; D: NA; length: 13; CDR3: ASSPELSSYNEQF
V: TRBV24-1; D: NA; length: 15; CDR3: ATPPGRRVPGTDTQY
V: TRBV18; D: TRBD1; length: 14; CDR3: ASSTLGTGSPNEQF
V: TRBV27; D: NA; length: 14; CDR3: ASSPLDLVPNSPLH
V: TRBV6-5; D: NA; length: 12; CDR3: ASSYSILGGEQY
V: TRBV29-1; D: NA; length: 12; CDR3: SARQTLAKNIQY
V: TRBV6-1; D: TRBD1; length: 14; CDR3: ASSEAGQGPLNTIY
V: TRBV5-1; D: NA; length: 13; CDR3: ASSAGQPRAGELF
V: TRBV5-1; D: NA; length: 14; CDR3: ASSSLAERGTGELF
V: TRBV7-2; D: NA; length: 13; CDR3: ASSLRGGANQPQH
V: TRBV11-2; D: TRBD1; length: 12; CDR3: ASRSGTADTEAF
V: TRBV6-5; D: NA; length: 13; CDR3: ASRPPGRGSYEQY
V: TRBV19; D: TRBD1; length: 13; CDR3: ASSIRQGAKNIQY
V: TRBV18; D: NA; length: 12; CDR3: ASSPYEATGELF
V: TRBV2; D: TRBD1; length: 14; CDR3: ASSAGGRGPYYGYT
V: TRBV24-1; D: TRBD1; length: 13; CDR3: ATSPTGYSNQPQH
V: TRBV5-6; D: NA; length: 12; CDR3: ASSADTPNTEAF
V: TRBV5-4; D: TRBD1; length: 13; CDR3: ASSSTTGQSYGYT
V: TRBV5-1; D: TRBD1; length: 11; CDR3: ASSPDRGQPQH
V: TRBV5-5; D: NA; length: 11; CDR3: ASSFGVQTEAF
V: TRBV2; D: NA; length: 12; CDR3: ASRARVGADTQY
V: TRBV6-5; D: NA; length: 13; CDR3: ASRPTTGSLGAQH
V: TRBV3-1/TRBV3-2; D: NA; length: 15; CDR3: ASSLAFGLPGVFEQY
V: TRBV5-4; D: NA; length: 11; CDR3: ASSSAGQETQY
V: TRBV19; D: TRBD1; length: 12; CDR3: ASSIRGRNEKLF
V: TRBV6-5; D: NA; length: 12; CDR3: ASSQAGGHTEAF
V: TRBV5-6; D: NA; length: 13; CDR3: ASSLKGRGQETQY
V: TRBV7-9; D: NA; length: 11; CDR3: ASSSLGGSPLH
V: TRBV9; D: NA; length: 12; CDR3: ASSVASANNEQF
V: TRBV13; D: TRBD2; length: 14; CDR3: ASSFDSGGGADTQY
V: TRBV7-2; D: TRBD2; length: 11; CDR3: ASSFGGANEQF
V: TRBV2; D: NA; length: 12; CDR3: ASTTSSGANVLT
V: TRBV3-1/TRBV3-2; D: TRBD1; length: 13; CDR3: ASSQGRTGGYGYT
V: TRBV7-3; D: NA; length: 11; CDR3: ASSPGGANVLT
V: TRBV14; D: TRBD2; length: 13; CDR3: ASGTSGGAGNEQF
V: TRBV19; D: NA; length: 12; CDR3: ASSDDGGRVEQY
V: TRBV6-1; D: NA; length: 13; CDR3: ASSEVGYGTYEQY